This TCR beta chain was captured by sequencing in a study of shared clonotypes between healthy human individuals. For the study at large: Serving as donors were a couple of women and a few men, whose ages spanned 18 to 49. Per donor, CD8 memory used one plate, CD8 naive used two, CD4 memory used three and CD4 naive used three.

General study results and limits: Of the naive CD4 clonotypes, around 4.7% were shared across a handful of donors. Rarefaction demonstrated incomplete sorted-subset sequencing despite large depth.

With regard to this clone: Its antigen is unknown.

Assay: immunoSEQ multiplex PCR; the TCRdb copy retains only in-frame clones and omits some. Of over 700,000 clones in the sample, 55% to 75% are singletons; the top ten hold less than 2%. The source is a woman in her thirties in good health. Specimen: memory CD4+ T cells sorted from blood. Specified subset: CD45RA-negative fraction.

CDR3 coding DNA: TGTGCCAGCAGCTCTCGGACCCTATCGGGTGAAAAACTGTTTTTT. It translates to CASSSRTLSGEKLFF. The chain combines TRBV5-6 with TRBJ1-4, with unresolved D. Trimming removed 3 bases at V and 7 bases at J, with 16 bases between. The germline V gene has CDR1 SGHDT and CDR2 YYEEEE. The CDR3 contains 15 residues.